The clone carrying this TCR beta chain appeared a single time. CDR3 length: 13 residues. Trimming pared 3 bases from V and 4 bases from J, leaving 10 bases between. Germline values: CDR1 GTSNPN, CDR2 SVGIG (reference sequence). These data come from a study of blood T cell repertoires in COVID-19. As handled by the study authors: By means of reference gene primer amplification, nucleated cell counts were estimated. The repertoire was sequenced with immunoSEQ multiplex PCR; TCRdb's copy has only in-frame clones and lacks some. D and trimming were read from the DNA, whereas the V and J calls and clone size are those reported in that table. The sample lists 60,000 or so clones, roughly 71% occurring once.

The specimen was peripheral blood. This chain joins TRBV30 and TRBJ1-5; unclear D gene. The TCR sequence derives from a woman aged 45-65 years with active or convalescent COVID-19. CDR3 coding DNA: TGTGCCTGGAGGGACGGGGAAAATCAGCCCCAGCATTTT. It codes for CAWRDGENQPQHF.